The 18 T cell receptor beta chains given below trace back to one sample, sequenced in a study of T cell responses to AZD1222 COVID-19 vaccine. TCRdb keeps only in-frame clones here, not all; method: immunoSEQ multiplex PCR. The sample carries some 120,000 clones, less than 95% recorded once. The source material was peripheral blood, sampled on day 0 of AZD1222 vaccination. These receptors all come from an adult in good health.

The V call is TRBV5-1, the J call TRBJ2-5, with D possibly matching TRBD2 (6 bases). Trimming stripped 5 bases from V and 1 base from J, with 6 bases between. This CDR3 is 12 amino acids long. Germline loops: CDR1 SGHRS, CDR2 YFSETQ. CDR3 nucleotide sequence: TGCGCCAGCAGACTAGCCCAAGAGACCCAGTACTTC. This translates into CASRLAQETQYF.

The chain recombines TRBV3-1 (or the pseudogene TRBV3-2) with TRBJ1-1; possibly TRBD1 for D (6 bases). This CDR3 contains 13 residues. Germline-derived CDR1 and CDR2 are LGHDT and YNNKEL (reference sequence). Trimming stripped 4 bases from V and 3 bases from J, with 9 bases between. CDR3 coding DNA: TGTGCCAGCAGCCTCGGGGGGCACACTGAAGCTTTCTTT. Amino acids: CASSLGGHTEAFF.

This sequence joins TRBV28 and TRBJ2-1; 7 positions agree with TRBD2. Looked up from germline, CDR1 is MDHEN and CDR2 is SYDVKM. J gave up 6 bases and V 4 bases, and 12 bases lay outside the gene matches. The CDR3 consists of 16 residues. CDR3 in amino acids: CASSSGGQIGSNEQFF. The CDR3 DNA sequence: TGTGCCAGCAGTTCGGGAGGACAAATCGGGTCCAATGAGCAGTTCTTC.

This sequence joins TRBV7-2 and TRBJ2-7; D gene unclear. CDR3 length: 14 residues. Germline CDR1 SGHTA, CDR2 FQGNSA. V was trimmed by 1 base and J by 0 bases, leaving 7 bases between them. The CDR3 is CASSLGATSYEQYF. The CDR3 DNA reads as TGTGCCAGCAGCTTAGGGGCCACCTCCTACGAGCAGTACTTC.

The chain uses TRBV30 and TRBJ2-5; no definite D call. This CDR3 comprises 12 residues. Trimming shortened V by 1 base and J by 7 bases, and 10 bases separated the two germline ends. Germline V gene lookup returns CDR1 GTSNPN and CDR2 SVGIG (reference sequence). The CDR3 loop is CAWSGVGVTQYF. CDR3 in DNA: TGTGCCTGGAGTGGAGTAGGAGTGACCCAGTACTTC.

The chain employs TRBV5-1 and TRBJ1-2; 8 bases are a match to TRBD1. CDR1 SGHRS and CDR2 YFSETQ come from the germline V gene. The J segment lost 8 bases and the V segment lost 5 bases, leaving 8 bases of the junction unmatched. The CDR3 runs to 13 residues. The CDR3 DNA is TGCGCCAGCAGTCCGGGACAGGCATACGGCTACACCTTC. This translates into CASSPGQAYGYTF.

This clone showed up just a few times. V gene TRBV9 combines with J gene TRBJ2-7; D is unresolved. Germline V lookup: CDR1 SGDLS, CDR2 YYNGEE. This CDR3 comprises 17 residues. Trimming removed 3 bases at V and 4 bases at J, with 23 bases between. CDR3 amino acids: CASSALTFRVILYEQYF. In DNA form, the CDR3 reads TGTGCCAGCAGCGCCTTAACCTTCCGGGTCATCCTTTACGAGCAGTACTTC.

The CDR3 nucleotides read TGTGCCAGCAGCGGGACAGTGGACGGGAACATTCAGTACTTC. Translated: CASSGTVDGNIQYF. This rearrangement joins TRBV5-4 to TRBJ2-4, with 7 nucleotides matching TRBD1. With V trimmed by 4 bases and J by 7 bases, 8 bases remained unmatched. The germline V gene encodes CDR1 SGHNT and CDR2 YYREEE (reference sequence). The CDR3 is 14 residues long. Based on the CDR3 plus reference TRBV5-4 and TRBJ2-4, the full variable domain is ETGVTQSPTHLIKTRGQQVTLRCSSQSGHNTVSWYQQALGQGPQFIFQYYREEENGRGNFPPRFSGLQFPNYSSELNVNALELDDSALYLCASSGTVDGNIQYFGAGTRLSVL.

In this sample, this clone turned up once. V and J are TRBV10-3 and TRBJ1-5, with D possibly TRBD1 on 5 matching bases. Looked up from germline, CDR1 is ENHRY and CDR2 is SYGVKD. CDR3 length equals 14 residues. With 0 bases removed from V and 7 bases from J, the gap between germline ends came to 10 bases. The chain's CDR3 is CAISESEGRQPQHF. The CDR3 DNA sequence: TGTGCCATCAGTGAGTCAGAGGGGAGACAGCCCCAGCATTTT.

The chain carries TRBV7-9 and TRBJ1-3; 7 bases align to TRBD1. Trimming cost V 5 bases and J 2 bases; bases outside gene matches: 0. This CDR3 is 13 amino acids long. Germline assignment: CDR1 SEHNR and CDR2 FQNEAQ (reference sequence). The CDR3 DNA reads TGTGCCAGCAGCACAGGGGCTGGAAACACCATATATTTT. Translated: CASSTGAGNTIYF.

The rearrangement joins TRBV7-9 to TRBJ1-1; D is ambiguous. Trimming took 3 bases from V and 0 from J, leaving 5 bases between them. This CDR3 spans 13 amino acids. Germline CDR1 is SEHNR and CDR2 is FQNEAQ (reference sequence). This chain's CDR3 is CASSLYMNTEAFF. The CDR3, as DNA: TGTGCCAGCAGCTTGTATATGAACACTGAAGCTTTCTTT.

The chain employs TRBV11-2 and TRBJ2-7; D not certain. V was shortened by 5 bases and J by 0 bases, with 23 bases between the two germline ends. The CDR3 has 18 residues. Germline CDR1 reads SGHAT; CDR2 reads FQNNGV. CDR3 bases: TGTGCCAGCAGCCAAAAAACGGTAGGACGGACGAGCTCCTACGAGCAGTACTTC. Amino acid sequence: CASSQKTVGRTSSYEQYF.

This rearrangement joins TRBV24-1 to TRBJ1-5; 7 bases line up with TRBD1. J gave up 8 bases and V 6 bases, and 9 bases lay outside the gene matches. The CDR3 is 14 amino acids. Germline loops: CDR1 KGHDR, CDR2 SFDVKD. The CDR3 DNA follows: TGTGCCACCAGTTCGGGACAGCCAAAGGAGCCCCAGCATTTT. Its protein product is CATSSGQPKEPQHF.

The DNA for the CDR3 is TGTGCCAGCTCTTCCATCGGGGAGAGGGGTCAGCCCCAGCATTTT. This encodes CASSSIGERGQPQHF. The genes are TRBV18 and TRBJ1-5; possible D gene TRBD1, 5 bases. The CDR3 contains 15 residues. The germline V gene has CDR1 KGHSH and CDR2 LQKENI. Trimming stripped 6 bases from V and 6 bases from J, with 18 bases between.

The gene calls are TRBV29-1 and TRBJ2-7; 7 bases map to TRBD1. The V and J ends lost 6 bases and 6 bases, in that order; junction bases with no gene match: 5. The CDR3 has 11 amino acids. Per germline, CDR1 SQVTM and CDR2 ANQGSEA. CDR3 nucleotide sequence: TGCAGCGTACCCGGGACAGTCGAGCAGTACTTC. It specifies CSVPGTVEQYF.

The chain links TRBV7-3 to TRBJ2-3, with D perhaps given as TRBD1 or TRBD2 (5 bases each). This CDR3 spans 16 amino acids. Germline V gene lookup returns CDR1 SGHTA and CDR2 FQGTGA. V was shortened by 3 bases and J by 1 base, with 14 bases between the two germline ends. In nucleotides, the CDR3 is TGTGCCAGCAGCTTCCTAGAAAGGGGAGGCACAGATACGCAGTATTTT. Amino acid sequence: CASSFLERGGTDTQYF.

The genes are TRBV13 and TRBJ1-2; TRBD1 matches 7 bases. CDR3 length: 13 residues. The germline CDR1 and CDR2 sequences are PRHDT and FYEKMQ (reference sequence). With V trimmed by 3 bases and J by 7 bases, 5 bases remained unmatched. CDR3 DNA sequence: TGTGCCAGCAGCTTGGAGGGGGCCGTTGGCTACACCTTC. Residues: CASSLEGAVGYTF.

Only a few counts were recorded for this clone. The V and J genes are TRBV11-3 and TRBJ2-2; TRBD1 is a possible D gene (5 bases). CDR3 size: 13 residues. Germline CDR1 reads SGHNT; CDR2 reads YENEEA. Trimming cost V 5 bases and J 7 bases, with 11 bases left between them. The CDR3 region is CASSTDRNGELFF. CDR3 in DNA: TGTGCCAGCAGCACCGACAGAAACGGGGAGCTGTTTTTT. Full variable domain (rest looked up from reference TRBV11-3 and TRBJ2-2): EAGVVQSPRYKIIEKKQPVAFWCNPISGHNTLYWYLQNLGQGPELLIRYENEEAVDDSQLPKDRFSAERLKGVDSTLKIQPAELGDSAVYLCASSTDRNGELFFGEGSRLTVL.